This passage covers 27 T cell receptor beta chains from one sample sequenced in a study of blood T cell repertoires in COVID-19. TCRdb's copy holds only in-frame clones and misses some; the assay was immunoSEQ multiplex PCR. The sample has fewer than 6,500 clones; about four fifths are singletons. Sequencing input: peripheral blood. These receptors all stem from a human donor in a cohort sampled during active COVID-19.

The chain has TRBV27 and TRBJ2-7, with D possibly TRBD1 on 6 matching bases. This CDR3 comprises 14 residues. V shed 4 bases and J shed 10 bases, with 20 bases lying between them. The germline V gene has CDR1 MNHEY and CDR2 SMNVEV (reference sequence). In nucleotides, the CDR3 is TGTGCCAGCAGTTCTTACAGGGACACGAACGGACAGTACTTC. This sequence encodes CASSSYRDTNGQYF.

This clone was seen a handful of times. V gene TRBV27 combines with J gene TRBJ1-2, with D unclear. The CDR3 consists of 13 residues. With 6 bases removed from V and 2 bases from J, the gap between germline ends came to 10 bases. Germline V CDR1 and CDR2: MNHEY, SMNVEV (reference sequence). The CDR3 DNA is TGTGCCAGCAGCCCCGACGGGAACTATGGCTACACCTTC. This translates into CASSPDGNYGYTF.

This chain joins TRBV5-1 and TRBJ2-1; TRBD2 agrees at 9 bases. The CDR3 is 16 amino acids. Germline V gene data show CDR1 as SGHRS and CDR2 as YFSETQ. V lost 4 bases and J lost 6; bases outside the gene matches: 11. The DNA for the CDR3 is TGCGCCAGCAGCGCCGACATAGCGGGGGAAATCAATGAGCAGTTCTTC. This codes for CASSADIAGEINEQFF.

V is TRBV2 and J is TRBJ1-5; a weak D match, TRBD1 (5 bases). V lost 6 bases and J 6 bases, leaving 15 bases between the germline ends. This CDR3 contains 14 residues. Germline CDR1 is SNHLY and CDR2 is FYNNEI. As DNA, the CDR3 is TGTGCCAGCAGCCCCCAGGGTGAACTTCAGCCCCAGCATTTT. This codes for CASSPQGELQPQHF.

The J gene is TRBJ2-1, the V gene TRBV19; 11 bases align to TRBD1. The CDR3 extends over 15 amino acids. V was clipped by 6 bases and J by 7 bases; unmatched bases: 8. Germline V gene lookup returns CDR1 LNHDA and CDR2 SQIVND (reference sequence). CDR3 DNA sequence: TGTGCCAGTAGAGGGAGGACAGGGGGCGGGAATGAGCAGTTCTTC. This gives the protein CASRGRTGGGNEQFF.

V gene TRBV11-3 combines with J gene TRBJ2-2, with TRBD1 matching over 7 bases. Germline assignment: CDR1 SGHNT and CDR2 YENEEA. The CDR3 is 14 residues long. The V and J ends lost 4 bases and 1 base, in that order; junction bases with no gene match: 0. For the CDR3, the DNA is TGTGCCAGCAGCTACAGGGGGAACACCGGGGAGCTGTTTTTT. Translated, it gives CASSYRGNTGELFF.

V and J are TRBV4-1 and TRBJ1-4, with D unclear. Trimming took off 1 base at V and 3 bases at J, with 12 bases between the two ends. The CDR3 runs 16 residues. From germline, CDR1 is MGHRA and CDR2 YSYEKL. The CDR3 region is CASSQGRTSANEKLFF. The CDR3 bases are TGCGCCAGCAGCCAAGGCCGGACTTCGGCTAATGAAAAACTGTTTTTT.

The rearrangement links TRBV18 to TRBJ1-1; 10 bases agree with TRBD1. Germline CDR1 reads KGHSH; CDR2 reads LQKENI. The V segment lost 1 base and the J segment 11 bases; nucleotides outside the gene matches: 7. This CDR3 comprises 14 residues. The CDR3 DNA reads TGTGCCAGCTCACCACAGGAGACAGGGGGCAAGGCTTTCTTT. Amino acid sequence: CASSPQETGGKAFF.

CDR3 sequence reads: CASSKLGGSYEQYF. The CDR3 DNA follows: TGTGCCAGCAGCAAACTAGGCGGGTCCTACGAGCAGTACTTC. V is TRBV27 and J is TRBJ2-7; tentative D call: TRBD2 (5 bases). CDR1 and CDR2 (germline): MNHEY, SMNVEV (reference sequence). The CDR3 contains 14 residues. The germline V and J ends were trimmed by 6 bases and 1 base, with 13 bases remaining between them.

The chain links TRBV4-2 to TRBJ2-1, with D hard to call. Trimming pared 1 base from V and 4 bases from J, leaving 8 bases between. Germline V gene data show CDR1 as LGHNA and CDR2 as YNFKEQ. The CDR3 contains 14 residues. The CDR3 here is CASSQGLEYNEQFF. In DNA form, the CDR3 reads TGTGCCAGCAGCCAAGGGTTAGAATACAATGAGCAGTTCTTC.

The CDR3 DNA is TGCGCCAGCAGCCGTGGGACAGGGGAAGATACGCAGTATTTT. Residues: CASSRGTGEDTQYF. The chain joins TRBV5-1 to TRBJ2-3; 10 bases align to TRBD1. The V gene's germline CDR1 is SGHRS and CDR2 YFSETQ. Trimming took 4 bases from V and 5 from J; bases not matched to a gene: 4. The CDR3 is 14 residues long.

The gene calls are TRBV30 and TRBJ1-2; D call uncertain. Germline V gene sequence: CDR1 GTSNPN, CDR2 SVGIG (reference sequence). The CDR3 totals 13 residues. Trimming removed 2 bases at V and 4 bases at J, with 11 bases between. CDR3 region: CAWSPPGLYGYTF. CDR3 coding DNA: TGTGCCTGGAGTCCCCCTGGACTCTATGGCTACACCTTC.

This clone was picked up one time. The V and J genes are TRBV29-1 and TRBJ2-1; TRBD1 matches at 10 bases. V shed 8 bases, J shed 3 bases, and the junction held 4 bases outside the gene matches. The germline V gene encodes CDR1 SQVTM and CDR2 ANQGSEA. The CDR3 spans 13 residues. CDR3 amino acids: CSTRTGGYNEQFF. The CDR3 nucleotides are TGCAGCACAAGGACAGGGGGCTACAATGAGCAGTTCTTC.

The chain links TRBV6-6 to TRBJ1-2; TRBD1 is a possible D gene (5 bases). CDR1 is MNHNY and CDR2 is SVGAGI in the germline V gene (reference sequence). V lost 5 bases to trimming and J lost 8 bases, with 9 bases between them. The CDR3 loop spans 11 amino acids. The CDR3 region has the DNA TGTGCCAGCAGTAACACAGGAGGCTACACCTTC. Translation gives CASSNTGGYTF.

The rearrangement links TRBV20-1 to TRBJ2-2, with 9 positions matching TRBD2. Germline V gene data show CDR1 as DFQATT and CDR2 as SNEGSKA (reference sequence). Unmatched junction bases numbered 8, after V lost 3 bases and J lost 6 bases. The CDR3 is 15 amino acids. DNA of the CDR3: TGCAGTGCTAGTAGCGGGGGAGACTTGGCCGGGGAGCTGTTTTTT. Its translation is CSASSGGDLAGELFF.

This chain links TRBV5-6 with TRBJ2-2, with 8 bases aligning to TRBD2. Germline values: CDR1 SGHDT, CDR2 YYEEEE. The CDR3 is 15 residues long. Trimming removed 6 bases from V and 0 bases from J; junction bases left unmatched: 4. The CDR3 here is CASTGGDTNTGELFF. The CDR3 DNA sequence: TGTGCCAGCACCGGGGGGGACACGAACACCGGGGAGCTGTTTTTT.

This clone appeared a few times. CDR3 nucleotides: TGCGCCAGCACCCGGACAGGTCTTGTGACTTTCTTT. Its translation: CASTRTGLVTFF. The chain has TRBV4-1 and TRBJ1-1; 7 positions match TRBD1. The trim removed 7 bases at V and 12 bases at J, leaving 11 bases unmatched. Per the germline V gene, CDR1 is MGHRA and CDR2 is YSYEKL. The CDR3 spans 12 residues.

V and J are TRBV28 and TRBJ1-5; 7 bases are a match to TRBD1. Germline assignment: CDR1 MDHEN and CDR2 SYDVKM. Losses at the gene ends were 7 bases for V and 6 bases for J; bases not matched to a gene: 12. CDR3 length: 15 residues. CDR3 nucleotides: TGTGCCAGCAAATCTCTCGACAGGGAAAGTCAGCCCCAGCATTTT. This translates into CASKSLDRESQPQHF.

For the CDR3, the DNA is TGTGCCAGCAGTTGGACAGGGTCCTACGAGCAGTACTTC. It yields the protein CASSWTGSYEQYF. This rearrangement joins TRBV12-3 or TRBV12-4 to TRBJ2-7, with TRBD1 identical over 8 bases. The V gene end was trimmed by 4 bases and the J gene end by 1 base; junction bases not matched to a gene: 0. CDR3 size: 13 residues.

J is TRBJ2-1 and V is TRBV7-2, with 9 bases lining up with TRBD1. The CDR3 is 17 residues long. V shed 3 bases and J 10 bases; nucleotides not matched to a gene: 16. The germline V gene encodes CDR1 SGHTA and CDR2 FQGNSA. The CDR3 DNA reads TGTGCCAGCAGCTTCCAAACCGGGACAGGGATTCCACGGGAGCAGTTCTTC. Protein product: CASSFQTGTGIPREQFF. Complete variable domain (other parts from reference TRBV7-2 and TRBJ2-1): GAGVSQSPSNKVTEKGKDVELRCDPISGHTALYWYRQSLGQGLEFLIYFQGNSAPDKSGLPSDRFSAERTGGSVSTLTIQRTQQEDSAVYLCASSFQTGTGIPREQFFGPGTRLTVL.

This chain uses TRBV6-2 or TRBV6-3 with TRBJ2-7; D is unclear. Trimming pared 6 bases from V and 4 bases from J, leaving 19 bases between. The CDR3 is 15 residues long. The V gene's germline CDR1 is MNHEY and CDR2 SVGEGT. The CDR3 loop is CASSQPLRHLYEQYF. CDR3 bases: TGTGCCAGCAGCCAGCCCCTGAGACATCTGTACGAGCAGTACTTC.

The V and J genes are TRBV3-1 (or the pseudogene TRBV3-2) and TRBJ2-3, with D uncertain. The ends were cut back, 4 bases at V and 2 bases at J, with 4 bases in the middle. Per the germline V gene, CDR1 is LGHDT and CDR2 is YNNKEL (reference sequence). The CDR3 has 12 amino acids. In DNA form, the CDR3 reads TGTGCCAGCAGCCCCTACACAGATACGCAGTATTTT. It encodes CASSPYTDTQYF.

The V gene is TRBV2, the J gene TRBJ1-6; D is unclear. V was pared by 8 bases and J by 6 bases, with 8 bases between. The germline V gene has CDR1 SNHLY and CDR2 FYNNEI. The CDR3 has 12 residues. The CDR3 spells CASGTANSPLHF. The CDR3 coding sequence is TGTGCCAGCGGCACAGCTAATTCACCCCTCCACTTT.

This clone was counted only a few times. V and J are TRBV27 and TRBJ2-7; D is unresolved. CDR1 and CDR2 (germline): MNHEY, SMNVEV (reference sequence). This CDR3 has 11 amino acids. Trimming stripped 6 bases from V and 1 base from J, with 4 bases between. CDR3 DNA sequence: TGTGCCAGCAGCGGTTCCTACGAGCAGTACTTC. It codes for CASSGSYEQYF.

The chain combines TRBV3-1 (or the pseudogene TRBV3-2) with TRBJ2-5; D is uncertain. The CDR3 runs to 14 residues. Trimming left V 9 bases short and J 5 bases short, with 19 bases between. CDR1 is LGHDT, CDR2 YNNKEL, per germline (reference sequence). The CDR3 reads CASLSHFFSETQYF. The CDR3 region has the DNA TGTGCCAGTCTATCCCATTTTTTCTCTGAGACCCAGTACTTC.

The rearrangement joins TRBV28 to TRBJ2-7, with D possibly matching TRBD2 (7 bases). V lost 6 bases and J 4 bases, leaving 19 bases between the germline ends. The length of the CDR3 is 15 residues. Germline CDR1 is MDHEN and CDR2 is SYDVKM. The CDR3 loop is CASRPRGAGRYEQYF. The CDR3 coding sequence is TGTGCCAGCAGACCCCGGGGGGCGGGTCGGTACGAGCAGTACTTC.

This chain links TRBV9 with TRBJ1-6; weak D call: TRBD1 (5 bases). The CDR3 runs to 15 residues. V lost 3 bases and J lost 7, with 14 bases in between. CDR1 is SGDLS and CDR2 is YYNGEE in the germline V gene. The CDR3, as DNA: TGTGCCAGCAGCGGAAGCGGGGGATGGAATTCACCCCTCCACTTT. Translated, it gives CASSGSGGWNSPLHF. Based on the CDR3 plus reference TRBV9 and TRBJ1-6, the full variable domain is DSGVTQTPKHLITATGQRVTLRCSPRSGDLSVYWYQQSLDQGLQFLIQYYNGEERAKGNILERFSAQQFPDLHSELNLSSLELGDSALYFCASSGSGGWNSPLHFGNGTRLTVT.